Each of the 21 T cell receptor beta chains below was sequenced from the same sample in a study of T-cell memory formation after mild COVID-19. TCRdb analysed the 5' RACE reads with MiXCR anew, one entry per CDR3 protein. The sample shows 400,000 or so distinct CDR3 sequences, 21% of them seen only once. Source material: PBMCs or a T cell subset sorted from them (not recorded which). The receptor set was obtained from an adult woman who had mild COVID-19 (a few samples of this study predate the infection). Cell type and time point are not known.

The CDR3 bases are TGTGCCAGCTCACCCCAAGTGAGCAATCAGCCCCAGCATTTT. This gives the protein CASSPQVSNQPQHF. The chain has TRBV18 and TRBJ1-5; D unclear. Trimming cost V 3 bases and J 1 base, with 7 bases left between them. Germline CDR1 and CDR2: KGHSH and LQKENI. This CDR3 is built from 14 residues. The complete variable domain, with remaining parts taken from reference TRBV18 and TRBJ1-5, reads NAGVMQNPRHLVRRRGQEARLRCSPMKGHSHVYWYRQLPEEGLKFMVYLQKENIIDESGMPKERFSAEFPKEGPSILRIQQVVRGDSAAYFCASSPQVSNQPQHFGDGTRLSIL.

This clonotype was detected a few times. This chain uses TRBV10-3 with TRBJ2-1; tentatively, D is TRBD2 (6 bases). The CDR3 is made up of 13 amino acids. V lost 1 base to trimming and J lost 8 bases, with 9 bases between them. Germline assignment: CDR1 ENHRY and CDR2 SYGVKD. CDR3 sequence (DNA): TGTGCCATCAGTGAGTGGCCTAGCGATGAGCAGTTCTTC. Translated, it gives CAISEWPSDEQFF.

The chain links TRBV18 to TRBJ2-3, with 7 nucleotides matching TRBD1. The CDR3 is 15 residues long. V was clipped by 3 bases and J by 3 bases; unmatched bases: 6. Germline CDR1 KGHSH, CDR2 LQKENI. The CDR3 DNA reads TGTGCCAGCTCACCCCGGGACAGTGCGACAGATACGCAGTATTTT. This codes for CASSPRDSATDTQYF.

This clonotype was seen a few times. This chain joins TRBV24-1 and TRBJ2-5, with D possibly TRBD2 on 6 matching bases. CDR1 and CDR2 (germline): KGHDR, SFDVKD. The CDR3 has 15 amino acids. Trimming left V 4 bases short and J 3 bases short, with 14 bases between. The CDR3 sequence is CATSDPGGRKETQYF. CDR3 in DNA: TGTGCCACCAGTGACCCTGGGGGGAGAAAAGAGACCCAGTACTTC.

The sample holds many counts of this clonotype. J is TRBJ2-2 and V is TRBV4-2; D gene uncertain. CDR1 LGHNA and CDR2 YNFKEQ come from the germline V gene. This CDR3 has 15 amino acids. Trimming cost V 1 base and J 0 bases, with 6 bases left between them. The CDR3 protein is CASSQVYANTGELFF. As DNA, the CDR3 is TGTGCCAGCAGCCAAGTTTACGCGAACACCGGGGAGCTGTTTTTT.

The rearrangement links TRBV19 to TRBJ2-1, with D possibly being TRBD2 (6 bases). This CDR3 has 16 amino acids. With 5 bases removed from V and 2 bases from J, the gap between germline ends came to 16 bases. The germline CDR1 and CDR2 sequences are LNHDA and SQIVND (reference sequence). Written as DNA, the CDR3 is TGTGCCAGTAGTTTCTTATCTAGCGTTACCTACAATGAGCAGTTCTTC. It codes for CASSFLSSVTYNEQFF.

The rearrangement joins TRBV24-1 to TRBJ2-1; TRBD2 agrees at 13 bases. J lost 7 bases, V lost 1 base, and 3 bases had no gene match. This CDR3 is built from 16 residues. Germline V CDR1 and CDR2: KGHDR, SFDVKD. CDR3 DNA: TGTGCCACCAGTGATTTAGGGACTAGCGGGATAAATGAGCAGTTCTTC. It encodes CATSDLGTSGINEQFF.

The rearrangement joins TRBV3-1 to TRBJ2-5; TRBD2 matches at 10 bases. V shed 4 bases and J 1 base; nucleotides not matched to a gene: 3. The CDR3 consists of 15 residues. CDR1 and CDR2 from the germline V gene are LGHDT and YNNKEL (reference sequence). In nucleotides, the CDR3 is TGTGCCAGCAGCCTTCGGACTAGCGGCCAAGAGACCCAGTACTTC. The encoded protein is CASSLRTSGQETQYF.

This clonotype was seen only a few times. J is TRBJ2-4 and V is TRBV4-1; the D gene is possibly TRBD1 (7 bases). Germline-derived CDR1 and CDR2 are MGHRA and YSYEKL. CDR3 length equals 16 residues. V was shortened by 3 bases and J by 4 bases, with 16 bases between the two germline ends. CDR3 coding DNA: TGCGCCAGCAGCCAGGAGGGACAGCAACTTAAAAACATTCAGTACTTC. The encoded protein is CASSQEGQQLKNIQYF.

This clonotype appeared a few times. The genes are TRBV7-9 and TRBJ2-1, with TRBD2 matching over 11 bases. Germline V gives CDR1 SEHNR, CDR2 FQNEAQ (reference sequence). The CDR3 runs 16 residues. V shed 8 bases and J 8 bases; nucleotides not matched to a gene: 14. The CDR3 sequence: CASRSLRSGRAYEQFF. DNA for the CDR3: TGTGCCAGCCGGTCCCTCCGTAGCGGGAGGGCCTATGAGCAGTTCTTC.

This clonotype was counted only a few times. This rearrangement joins TRBV5-1 to TRBJ1-1, with TRBD1 identical over 7 bases. The CDR3 length is 16 residues. Germline V gives CDR1 SGHRS, CDR2 YFSETQ. V dropped 0 bases and J dropped 5; count of bases not matched to a gene: 10. CDR3 region: CASSLEGVRRGTEAFF. The DNA of the CDR3 is TGCGCCAGCAGCTTGGAGGGGGTGCGCAGGGGGACTGAAGCTTTCTTT. The variable domain in full, completed from reference TRBV5-1 and TRBJ1-1, reads KAGVTQTPRYLIKTRGQQVTLSCSPISGHRSVSWYQQTPGQGLQFLFEYFSETQRNKGNFPGRFSGRQFSNSRSEMNVSTLELGDSALYLCASSLEGVRRGTEAFFGQGTRLTVV.

The V gene is TRBV5-1, the J gene TRBJ2-6, with D tentatively TRBD1 (5 bases). Trimming cost V 4 bases and J 2 bases, with 13 bases left between them. This CDR3 is built from 16 residues. Germline V lookup: CDR1 SGHRS, CDR2 YFSETQ. CDR3 coding DNA: TGCGCCAGCAGCGCTGGTTCAGGGACTGGGGCCAACGTCCTGACTTTC. This gives the protein CASSAGSGTGANVLTF.

This chain joins TRBV5-1 and TRBJ2-5; 10 positions agree with TRBD1. V was pared by 2 bases and J by 5 bases, with 6 bases of the junction left unmatched. The CDR3 runs to 15 residues. Germline CDR1 reads SGHRS; CDR2 reads YFSETQ. CDR3 sequence (DNA): TGCGCCAGCAGCTTTAGACAGGGGGCGGGTGAGACCCAGTACTTC. This codes for CASSFRQGAGETQYF.

This sequence joins TRBV2 and TRBJ1-5; D not certain. V was clipped by 3 bases and J by 6 bases, with 6 bases between them. Germline assignment: CDR1 SNHLY and CDR2 FYNNEI. The length of the CDR3 is 12 residues. The CDR3 here is CASSEGAQPQHF. The CDR3 DNA sequence: TGTGCCAGCAGTGAGGGTGCTCAGCCCCAGCATTTT.

This clonotype was seen a few times. V usage is TRBV7-9 and J usage is TRBJ2-5; 8 bases map to TRBD2. The CDR3 has 15 amino acids. The junction had 7 bases not matched to a gene; V was cut back by 2 bases and J by 5 bases. Germline CDR1 is SEHNR and CDR2 is FQNEAQ (reference sequence). The CDR3 DNA sequence: TGTGCCAGCAGCTTACAAGCGGGGGCTGGGGAGACCCAGTACTTC. This gives the protein CASSLQAGAGETQYF.

In its sample, this clonotype was seen a few times. This chain connects TRBV9 to TRBJ2-3; TRBD2 matches 14 bases. Germline V lookup: CDR1 SGDLS, CDR2 YYNGEE. Trimming at V came to 3 bases and at J to 0 bases, leaving 9 bases not matched to a gene. The CDR3 runs 19 residues. In DNA form, the CDR3 reads TGTGCCAGCAGCGCGATAGGGACTAGCGGGGGCGATAGCACAGATACGCAGTATTTT. Translation gives CASSAIGTSGGDSTDTQYF. The full variable domain, with the rest looked up from reference TRBV9 and TRBJ2-3, is DSGVTQTPKHLITATGQRVTLRCSPRSGDLSVYWYQQSLDQGLQFLIQYYNGEERAKGNILERFSAQQFPDLHSELNLSSLELGDSALYFCASSAIGTSGGDSTDTQYFGPGTRLTVL.

There are a few counts of this clonotype. The chain employs TRBV6-2 or TRBV6-3 and TRBJ2-1; 8 bases align to TRBD2. Germline CDR1 reads MNHEY; CDR2 reads SVGEGT. This CDR3 region has 15 residues. J was trimmed by 9 bases and V by 4 bases; bases with no gene match: 11. The CDR3 reads CASSSGLAPGREQFF. In DNA, the CDR3 is TGTGCCAGCAGTTCCGGACTAGCCCCCGGCCGTGAGCAGTTCTTC.

The chain uses TRBV12-3 or TRBV12-4 and TRBJ2-7, with a possible D match to TRBD2 (6 bases). The CDR3 is 15 amino acids. V was trimmed by 8 bases and J by 0 bases, leaving 17 bases between them. CDR3 DNA sequence: TGTGCCAGCGCCTCAAAAGAGGGACTCTCCTACGAGCAGTACTTC. Amino acids: CASASKEGLSYEQYF.

This sequence joins TRBV9 and TRBJ2-3; D is unresolved. The CDR3 is 14 residues long. V shed 3 bases and J shed 1 base, with 9 bases lying between them. Germline assignment: CDR1 SGDLS and CDR2 YYNGEE. In DNA, the CDR3 is TGTGCCAGCAGCGGAGGTGGGGGCACAGATACGCAGTATTTT. Amino acids: CASSGGGGTDTQYF.

There are a few counts of this clonotype. The rearrangement uses TRBV7-6 and TRBJ1-1, with D uncertain. Trimming left V 4 bases short and J 4 bases short, with 13 bases between. This CDR3 has 14 amino acids. Germline CDR1 is SGHVS and CDR2 is FNYEAQ. CDR3 amino acids: CASSSTSVGTEAFF. In DNA, the CDR3 is TGTGCCAGCAGCTCCACCTCTGTAGGCACTGAAGCTTTCTTT.

The CDR3 loop is CASSALLGTLTDTQYF. CDR3 nucleotides: TGTGCCAGCAGCGCGTTACTCGGGACGCTCACAGATACGCAGTATTTT. The chain combines TRBV9 with TRBJ2-3; tentatively, D is TRBD1 or TRBD2 (5 bases each). This CDR3 region has 16 residues. Germline CDR1 SGDLS, CDR2 YYNGEE. Trimming took off 3 bases at V and 2 bases at J, with 16 bases between the two ends.